These 32 T cell receptor beta chains were sequenced from one sample in a study of blood T cells in healthy people across ages. PCR was performed a second time for about 7 to 12 cycles using a sample-barcoded 5' primer and a J-beta primer mix. MiXCR was run by TCRdb on the 5' RACE reads, yielding one entry per CDR3 protein. This table holds roughly 1.5 million distinct CDR3 sequences, 35% to 45% found once. The sequencing sample was made of blood. The receptors originated from a woman aged 18-29 years in good health.

V usage is TRBV4-1 and J usage is TRBJ1-4; D gene uncertain. The V gene's germline CDR1 is MGHRA and CDR2 YSYEKL. Between the trimmed V and J ends, which lost 1 base and 2 bases, there was a span of 8 bases. CDR3 size: 15 residues. The CDR3 region is CASSQVYQTNEKLFF. Here the CDR3 DNA reads TGCGCCAGCAGCCAAGTTTATCAGACTAATGAAAAACTGTTTTTT.

This clonotype was recorded a few times. The rearrangement uses TRBV7-9 and TRBJ1-1; TRBD1 might be the D (5 bases). Germline assignment: CDR1 SEHNR and CDR2 FQNEAQ (reference sequence). The CDR3 totals 16 residues. The V and J ends lost 5 bases and 6 bases respectively, with 22 bases between them. The CDR3 loop is CASSPPGQGRNAEAFF. In nucleotides, the CDR3 is TGTGCCAGCAGCCCCCCTGGGCAGGGCCGAAACGCTGAAGCTTTCTTT.

This clonotype showed up just a few times. V and J are TRBV20-1 and TRBJ1-5; 11 bases are shared with TRBD1. J lost 3 bases, V lost 8 bases, and 6 bases had no gene match. The CDR3 extends over 14 amino acids. Per germline, CDR1 DFQATT and CDR2 SNEGSKA (reference sequence). CDR3 region: CSSPGQGDNQPQHF. The CDR3 DNA follows: TGCAGTTCTCCGGGACAGGGGGACAATCAGCCCCAGCATTTT.

The chain couples TRBV12-3 or TRBV12-4 to TRBJ1-6; 7 positions match TRBD1. The junction had 5 bases not matched to a gene; V was cut back by 6 bases and J by 6 bases. This CDR3 comprises 14 residues. In DNA form, the CDR3 reads TGTGCCAGCAGAGCGGGACAGATTAATTCACCCCTCCACTTT. It is translated as CASRAGQINSPLHF.

This clonotype was recorded a few times. J is TRBJ1-5 and V is TRBV24-1, with D hard to call. V shed 4 bases and J shed 8 bases, with 8 bases lying between them. This CDR3 comprises 12 residues. Germline V gene sequence: CDR1 KGHDR, CDR2 SFDVKD. The CDR3 region is CATSDPGEPQHF. CDR3 DNA sequence: TGTGCCACCAGTGACCCCGGTGAGCCCCAGCATTTT.

This clonotype appeared a single time. The chain links TRBV27 to TRBJ1-1; D may be TRBD1 (6 bases). The CDR3 totals 17 residues. Germline-derived CDR1 and CDR2 are MNHEY and SMNVEV (reference sequence). Trimming removed 3 bases from V and 2 bases from J, with 19 bases in between. The CDR3 protein is CASSLRLAGALNTEAFF. The CDR3 nucleotides are TGTGCCAGCAGTTTGAGGTTAGCAGGGGCGTTAAACACTGAAGCTTTCTTT.

The chain links TRBV9 to TRBJ2-5; TRBD2 matches at 8 bases. The better agreement between TRBJ2-7 and the DNA end casts doubt on the J call. Germline CDR1 is SGDLS and CDR2 is YYNGEE. The CDR3 length is 13 residues. The CDR3 nucleotides read TGTGCCAGTTCCTTCGGGACTAGGAACGAGCAGTACTTC. Translation gives CASSFGTRNEQYF.

The chain combines TRBV14 with TRBJ2-3; D may be TRBD2 (6 bases). The CDR3 covers 19 residues. V lost 0 bases and J 2 bases, leaving 21 bases between the germline ends. Germline V CDR1 and CDR2: SGHDN, FVKESK. The CDR3 DNA reads TGTGCCAGCAGCCAAGATACAACGGGAGACCGAATTTCCACAGATACGCAGTATTTT. This translates into CASSQDTTGDRISTDTQYF.

This chain uses TRBV5-1 with TRBJ1-2, with 7 bases matching TRBD1. Germline-derived CDR1 and CDR2 are SGHRS and YFSETQ. This CDR3 has 14 amino acids. J lost 2 bases, V lost 2 bases, and 3 bases had no gene match. The CDR3 DNA follows: TGCGCCAGCAGCTTAACGACAGGGAACTATGGCTACACCTTC. Amino acids: CASSLTTGNYGYTF.

This rearrangement joins TRBV5-1 to TRBJ1-1; D is possibly TRBD1 (5 bases). The CDR3 has 13 amino acids. Germline loops: CDR1 SGHRS, CDR2 YFSETQ. V lost 7 bases, J lost 5 bases, and 15 bases lay in between. The CDR3 is CASFRGLGTEAFF. In DNA form, the CDR3 reads TGCGCCAGCTTTAGGGGACTCGGGACTGAAGCTTTCTTT.

The chain recombines TRBV9 with TRBJ1-2, with D hard to call. The CDR3 runs 16 residues. From germline, CDR1 is SGDLS and CDR2 YYNGEE. Trimming took 1 base from V and 6 from J, leaving 19 bases between them. The CDR3: CASSVISEGFGHGYTF. The CDR3 nucleotides are TGTGCCAGCAGCGTAATTTCGGAGGGCTTTGGACATGGCTACACCTTC.

This chain's CDR3 is CSASLGVSSYNEQYF. Here the CDR3 DNA reads TGCAGTGCTAGCCTCGGGGTTAGCTCCTACAATGAGCAGTACTTC. The chain recombines TRBV20-1 with TRBJ2-1, with a weak D call TRBD2 (5 bases). The last part of the DNA fits TRBJ2-7 better; the J call may be wrong. The CDR3 loop spans 15 amino acids. Germline CDR1 reads DFQATT; CDR2 reads SNEGSKA (reference sequence).

A few counts support this clonotype. The chain links TRBV6-5 to TRBJ1-2, with 7 bases aligning to TRBD1. J gave up 8 bases and V 8 bases, and 8 bases lay outside the gene matches. The CDR3 covers 12 residues. The germline V gene encodes CDR1 MNHEY and CDR2 SVGAGI. CDR3 region: CASGDREWGYTF. In DNA, the CDR3 is TGTGCCAGCGGAGACAGGGAGTGGGGCTACACCTTC.

This rearrangement joins TRBV2 to TRBJ2-5, with a weak D call TRBD1 (5 bases). The DNA matches TRBJ2-7 better at its end, which makes the J call doubtful. Germline CDR1 is SNHLY and CDR2 is FYNNEI. CDR3 length: 15 residues. In DNA form, the CDR3 reads TGTGCCAGCAGGCCCCTCTTACAGGTGTACTACGAGCAGTACTTC. Translation gives CASRPLLQVYYEQYF.

The chain carries TRBV3-1 and TRBJ2-7, with D unresolved. The CDR3 totals 15 residues. V was shortened by 1 base and J by 4 bases, with 14 bases between the two germline ends. The germline V gene has CDR1 LGHDT and CDR2 YNNKEL (reference sequence). Here the CDR3 DNA reads TGTGCCAGCAGCCAAGTAGAAACAACCCTTTACGAGCAGTACTTC. This codes for CASSQVETTLYEQYF.

The J gene is TRBJ2-1, the V gene TRBV6-5; 9 nucleotides line up with TRBD1. Germline V gene data show CDR1 as MNHEY and CDR2 as SVGAGI. V dropped 5 bases and J dropped 6; count of bases not matched to a gene: 11. The CDR3 spans 16 residues. The CDR3 nucleotides are TGTGCCAGCAGTAGCCCGCGGGACAGGGTTTTCAATGAGCAGTTCTTC. It codes for CASSSPRDRVFNEQFF.

This clonotype came up once. CDR3 loop: CASSSNRVTIYF. The CDR3 DNA reads as TGTGCCAGCAGTTCAAATAGAGTCACCATATATTTT. This chain connects TRBV28 to TRBJ1-3; D remains ambiguous. This CDR3 contains 12 residues. The ends were cut back, 4 bases at V and 9 bases at J, with 10 bases in the middle. Looked up from germline, CDR1 is MDHEN and CDR2 is SYDVKM.

This clonotype was detected a few times. The rearrangement links TRBV11-2 to TRBJ1-2; D gene ambiguous. V was trimmed by 8 bases and J by 3 bases, leaving 13 bases between them. Per the germline V gene, CDR1 is SGHAT and CDR2 is FQNNGV. This CDR3 region has 13 residues. CDR3 in DNA: TGTGCCAGCGAGGGCGCAAATGACTATGGCTACACCTTC. This translates into CASEGANDYGYTF.

V gene TRBV6-2 or TRBV6-3 combines with J gene TRBJ2-5; unclear D gene. CDR1 and CDR2 (germline): MNHEY, SVGEGT. Deletions cut 4 bases from V and 0 bases from J, with 12 bases between. CDR3 length: 15 residues. This chain's CDR3 is CASSSQTEYQETQYF. The CDR3 DNA sequence: TGTGCCAGCAGTTCCCAGACCGAGTACCAAGAGACCCAGTACTTC.

V is TRBV4-3 and J is TRBJ1-1, with 7 bases identical to TRBD1. The CDR3 has 16 amino acids. V lost 2 bases to trimming and J lost 5 bases; unmatched junction nucleotides: 11. Germline V gene sequence: CDR1 LGHNA, CDR2 YSLEER. This chain's CDR3 is CASSQQHTGVVTEAFF. Here the CDR3 DNA reads TGCGCCAGCAGCCAACAACATACAGGGGTGGTTACTGAAGCTTTCTTT.

In its sample, this clonotype was seen many times. V and J are TRBV7-2 and TRBJ1-5, with D tentatively TRBD1 (5 bases). V was clipped by 5 bases and J by 4 bases, with 18 bases between them. Germline lookup yields CDR1 SGHTA and CDR2 FQGNSA. The CDR3 loop spans 16 amino acids. CDR3 residues: CASSRYGAGLNQPQHF. The CDR3 nucleotides read TGTGCCAGCAGCCGCTACGGGGCAGGGCTTAATCAGCCCCAGCATTTT.

The chain recombines TRBV10-3 with TRBJ1-5; D perhaps matches TRBD1 (5 bases). The CDR3 length is 16 residues. Germline CDR1 and CDR2: ENHRY and SYGVKD. V lost 2 bases, J lost 3 bases, and 14 bases lay in between. The CDR3 reads CAISERFRADNQPQHF. CDR3 DNA sequence: TGTGCCATCAGTGAGCGCTTCAGGGCAGACAATCAGCCCCAGCATTTT.

The J gene is TRBJ2-5, the V gene TRBV5-1, with D possibly TRBD1 on 6 matching bases. Germline loops: CDR1 SGHRS, CDR2 YFSETQ. This CDR3 spans 16 amino acids. V was pared by 4 bases and J by 1 base, with 17 bases between. CDR3 sequence: CASSEQGRNPQETQYF. The CDR3 region has the DNA TGCGCCAGCAGCGAACAGGGAAGGAATCCCCAAGAGACCCAGTACTTC. Based on the CDR3 plus reference TRBV5-1 and TRBJ2-5, the full variable domain is KAGVTQTPRYLIKTRGQQVTLSCSPISGHRSVSWYQQTPGQGLQFLFEYFSETQRNKGNFPGRFSGRQFSNSRSEMNVSTLELGDSALYLCASSEQGRNPQETQYFGPGTRLLVL.

V gene TRBV29-1 combines with J gene TRBJ2-1; perhaps D is TRBD1 or TRBD2 (5 bases each). This CDR3 has 12 amino acids. V gave up 4 bases and J gave up 8 bases, with 12 bases separating them. The germline CDR1 and CDR2 sequences are SQVTM and ANQGSEA. CDR3 in DNA: TGCAGCGTTGGGGGGAGTACGGATGAGCAGTTCTTC. Amino acid sequence: CSVGGSTDEQFF.

This clonotype was counted a few times. The rearrangement joins TRBV20-1 to TRBJ2-7, with 9 bases identical to TRBD1. CDR3 size: 16 residues. Germline V gives CDR1 DFQATT, CDR2 SNEGSKA (reference sequence). The ends lost 0 bases at V and 5 bases at J; junction bases unmatched: 11. The CDR3 protein is CSARDGRWDRDHEQYF. CDR3 in DNA: TGCAGTGCTAGAGACGGGAGATGGGACAGGGACCACGAGCAGTACTTC.

This clonotype was counted a few times. This chain uses TRBV7-8 with TRBJ2-5; 10 positions agree with TRBD2. This CDR3 spans 16 amino acids. Germline values: CDR1 SGHVS, CDR2 FQNEAQ. J lost 2 bases, V lost 4 bases, and 7 bases had no gene match. For the CDR3, the DNA is TGTGCCAGCAGCTCCTTTAGCGGGGGGACGCAAGAGACCCAGTACTTC. Residues: CASSSFSGGTQETQYF.

This chain connects TRBV12-3 or TRBV12-4 to TRBJ2-1; TRBD1 aligns across 7 bases. CDR3 length: 11 amino acids. V gave up 5 bases and J gave up 13 bases; unmatched junction bases: 5. The CDR3 loop is CASSETGDQFF. In DNA form, the CDR3 reads TGTGCCAGCAGTGAAACAGGGGACCAGTTCTTC.

V usage is TRBV9 and J usage is TRBJ2-1; 7 nucleotides match TRBD1. The trim removed 3 bases at V and 6 bases at J, leaving 9 bases unmatched. In germline, CDR1 is SGDLS, CDR2 YYNGEE. The CDR3 is 15 amino acids. The CDR3 bases are TGTGCCAGCAGCGAGCAAAGGGGGCGGAGCAATGAGCAGTTCTTC. Translation: CASSEQRGRSNEQFF.

The sample holds a few counts of this clonotype. A junction end diverges from the germline sequence, so it may reflect a read error. V usage is TRBV2 and J usage is TRBJ2-3; 11 positions match TRBD1. Germline CDR1 is SNHLY and CDR2 is FYNNEI. The length of the CDR3 is 15 residues. CDR3 in amino acids: CASSKFGTGGDPQYF. The CDR3 coding sequence is TGTGCCAGCAGCAAATTCGGGACAGGGGGAGATCCGCAGTATTTT.

This clonotype occurred many times. J is TRBJ2-3 and V is TRBV7-2; 9 positions match TRBD2. CDR1 is SGHTA and CDR2 is FQGNSA in the germline V gene. With V trimmed by 1 base and J by 3 bases, 8 bases remained unmatched. CDR3 length equals 17 residues. CDR3 residues: CASSLGGSGSTTDTQYF. In DNA, the CDR3 is TGTGCCAGCAGCTTAGGGGGTAGCGGGAGTACGACAGATACGCAGTATTTT.

The chain has TRBV7-2 and TRBJ1-1, with unresolved D. CDR3 length: 13 residues. Germline V gives CDR1 SGHTA, CDR2 FQGNSA. V dropped 8 bases and J dropped 1 base, with 11 bases sitting between them. The CDR3 loop is CASGLDWNTEAFF. In nucleotides, the CDR3 is TGTGCCAGCGGGTTGGACTGGAACACTGAAGCTTTCTTT.

The CDR3 here is CSVTRRGLNTEAFF. CDR3 coding DNA: TGCAGCGTTACTCGTCGGGGGTTGAACACTGAAGCTTTCTTT. V gene TRBV29-1 combines with J gene TRBJ1-1, with D possibly TRBD1 on 5 matching bases. This CDR3 has 14 amino acids. V was trimmed by 5 bases and J by 0 bases, leaving 13 bases between them. In germline, CDR1 is SQVTM, CDR2 ANQGSEA.